This note documents a single T cell receptor beta chain sequence. The target antigen is unknown. The unexposed donors gave CD4+ T cells in about 2011-2019, prior to COVID-19. After roughly ten days of culture, CD4+ T cells were isolated. Half the medium was replaced with IL-2 medium on days 3 and 7. This sample is drawn from a study of CD4 T cells in relation to SARS-CoV-2 and coronaviruses. About the research overall: After nine to eleven days of antigen culture, PBMC TCR beta CDR3s were sequenced. Negative control cultures got HIV-1 Nef peptides or no peptide.

Only in-frame clones appear in the TCRdb table, and some are missing; sequencing was by immunoSEQ multiplex PCR. The data contain some 29,000 clones, about 73% of them seen just once; the ten biggest clones take up around 20%. Study-wide findings and caveats: About 64% of donors had memory CD4+ clonotypes crossrecognizing SARS-CoV-2 and common cold coronavirus spike.

Germline V gene lookup returns CDR1 SGHVS and CDR2 FQNEAQ. The CDR3 sequence is 13 residues long. Losses at the gene ends were 11 bases for V and 3 bases for J; bases not matched to a gene: 6. The receptor's source is a human donor in good health. The sequenced sample consisted of CD4+ T cells from PBMCs, cultured in vitro. The chain links TRBV7-8 to TRBJ2-2, with 7 nucleotides matching TRBD2. CDR3 in DNA: TGTGCCTGGGGGGGGTCCGACACCGGGGAGCTGTTTTTT. Translation: CAWGGSDTGELFF.